The entry below gives a single T cell receptor (beta chain) sequence along with its context. This record belongs to a study of shared clonotypes between healthy human individuals. The J segment lost 3 bases and the V segment lost 0 bases, leaving 3 bases of the junction unmatched. The V gene's germline CDR1 is LGHNA and CDR2 YSLEER. This CDR3 region has 17 residues. The table came from immunoSEQ multiplex PCR; TCRdb's copy has only in-frame clones and leaves some out. The sample consists of some 490,000 clones, 65% to 85% of them appearing once. This TCR was recovered from a woman aged 40 to 49 in good health. Some clones in this sample may be carry-over from other donors' samples. The V gene is TRBV4-3, the J gene TRBJ2-2; TRBD2 agrees at 11 bases. Sequencing input: PBMCs. Here the CDR3 reads CASSQDPSGRYTGELFF. The CDR3 nucleotides read TGCGCCAGCAGCCAAGACCCTAGCGGGAGGTACACCGGGGAGCTGTTTTTT.